This T cell receptor beta chain emerged from a study of control samples from healthy donors and cancer patients. V dropped 0 bases and J dropped 0; count of bases not matched to a gene: 5. CDR3 length: 18 residues. In germline, CDR1 is LGHNA, CDR2 YNFKEQ. Repertoires were generated with immunoSEQ multiplex PCR, while TCRdb's copy carries only in-frame clones and drops some. This table holds 350,000 to 450,000 clones, 75% to 95% found once. This receptor was identified in a man aged 35 to 55 with head and neck cancer. This chain uses TRBV4-2 with TRBJ2-3; 11 bases map to TRBD2. The sequenced sample was PBMCs. This CDR3 reads CASSQETSGGPSTDTQYF. The CDR3 DNA sequence: TGTGCCAGCAGCCAAGAAACTAGCGGGGGACCAAGCACAGATACGCAGTATTTT.